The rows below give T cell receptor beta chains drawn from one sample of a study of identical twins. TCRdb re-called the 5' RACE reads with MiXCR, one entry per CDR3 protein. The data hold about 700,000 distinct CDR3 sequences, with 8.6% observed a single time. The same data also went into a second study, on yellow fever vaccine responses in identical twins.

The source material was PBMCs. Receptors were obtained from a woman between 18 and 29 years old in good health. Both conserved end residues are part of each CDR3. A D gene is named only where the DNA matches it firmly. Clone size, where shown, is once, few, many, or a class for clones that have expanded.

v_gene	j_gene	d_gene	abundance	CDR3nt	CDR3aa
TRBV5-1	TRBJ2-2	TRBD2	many	TGCGCCAGCAGCTTGATGCTAGCGGGAGGCAACACCGGGGAGCTGTTTTTT	CASSLMLAGGNTGELFF
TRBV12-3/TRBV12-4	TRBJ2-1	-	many	TGTGCCAGCAGTTTTAAGGTCCCCTACAATGAGCAGTTCTTC	CASSFKVPYNEQFF
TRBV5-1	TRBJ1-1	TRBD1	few	TGCGCCAGCAGCAGGGACAGGGGAAGCACTGAAGCTTTCTTT	CASSRDRGSTEAFF
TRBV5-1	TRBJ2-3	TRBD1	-	TGCGCCAGCAGCACGGGACAGGGGCTTAAAGATACGCAGTATTTT	CASSTGQGLKDTQYF
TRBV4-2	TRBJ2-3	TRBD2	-	TGTGCCAGCAGCCCAGAGGGACTAGCGGGGGGCGATGTGAATACGCAGTATTTT	CASSPEGLAGGDVNTQYF
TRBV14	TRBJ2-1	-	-	TGTGCCAGCAGCCAAGATCTAAATTCGGCCGGGTTCTTC	CASSQDLNSAGFF
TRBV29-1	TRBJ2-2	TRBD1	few	TGCAGCGTTGAAGATCTGACAGGGGGTCGATCCGGGGAGCTGTTTTTT	CSVEDLTGGRSGELFF
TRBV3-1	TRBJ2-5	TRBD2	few	TGTGCCAGCAGCCATGGCCTCTCTAGCGGACTATTCCAAGAGACCCAGTACTTC	CASSHGLSSGLFQETQYF
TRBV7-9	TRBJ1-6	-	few	TGTGCCAGCAGCTTAGTTGTGGGCTCCTCACCCCTCCACTTT	CASSLVVGSSPLHF
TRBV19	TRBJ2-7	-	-	TGTGCCAGTAGTATAGACGTTCGCCTCTCCTACGAGCAGTACTTC	CASSIDVRLSYEQYF
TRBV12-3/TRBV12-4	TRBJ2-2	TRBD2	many	TGTGCCAGCAGTTTTTTCCGGGGGGTTGGGGTAGGCACCGGGGAGCTGTTTTTT	CASSFFRGVGVGTGELFF
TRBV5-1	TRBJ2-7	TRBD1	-	TGCGCCAGCAGCTTGGGACAGGGGATACCCGTGTACGAGCAGTACTTC	CASSLGQGIPVYEQYF
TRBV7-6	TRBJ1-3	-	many	TGTGCCAGCAGTAAAGTGGGGGGAGCTGGAAACACCATATATTTT	CASSKVGGAGNTIYF
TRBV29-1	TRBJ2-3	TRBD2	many	TGCAGCGCACCAGCGGGAGGGGGACATACGCAGTATTTT	CSAPAGGGHTQYF
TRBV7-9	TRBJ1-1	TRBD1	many	TGTGCCAGCAGCGAAGGACGAGATTCGGGACAGGGGATTGAAGCTTTCTTT	CASSEGRDSGQGIEAFF
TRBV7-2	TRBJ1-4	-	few	TGTGCCAGCATCCAATGGCGTGAAAAACTGTTTTTT	CASIQWREKLFF
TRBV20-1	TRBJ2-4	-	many	TGCAGTGCTAGAGAATGGGGGGCTAGCGTCAACATTCAGTACTTC	CSAREWGASVNIQYF
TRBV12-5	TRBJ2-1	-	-	TGTGCTAGTGGTTTACCCGGGACTTCTTACAATGAGCAGTTCTTC	CASGLPGTSYNEQFF
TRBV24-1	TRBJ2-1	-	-	TGTGCCACCAGTGATTTGGTGGGGGGCGCCTACAATGAGCAGTTCTTC	CATSDLVGGAYNEQFF
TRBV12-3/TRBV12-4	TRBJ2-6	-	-	TGTGCCAGCAGTCGGGACTGGCTCTCTGGGGCCAACGTCCTGACTTTC	CASSRDWLSGANVLTF
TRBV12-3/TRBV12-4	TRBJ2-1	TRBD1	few	TGTGCCAGCAGCACCAGGAGGACAGGAAACTACAATGAGCAGTTCTTC	CASSTRRTGNYNEQFF
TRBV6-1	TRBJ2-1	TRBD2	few	TGTGCCAGCAGTGCCGGAGGGACTAGCGGGGGCCTAAGCTCCTACAATGAGCAGTTCTTC	CASSAGGTSGGLSSYNEQFF
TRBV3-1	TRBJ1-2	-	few	TGTGCCAGCAGCCAAAGTAGCGGGTTCTATGGCTACACCTTC	CASSQSSGFYGYTF
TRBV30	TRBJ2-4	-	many	TGTGCCTGGAGTGTAAGCATTCAGGACATTCAGTACTTC	CAWSVSIQDIQYF
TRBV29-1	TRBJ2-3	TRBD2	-	TGCAGCGTTCTAGCGGGAGGGGGAACAGATACGCAGTATTTT	CSVLAGGGTDTQYF
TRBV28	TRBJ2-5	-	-	TGTGCCAGCAGTTTAGGCGGGGGCCTCCGGGAGACCCAGTACTTC	CASSLGGGLRETQYF
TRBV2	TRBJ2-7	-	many	TGTGCCAGCAGTGAAGTGGACAACTACGAGCAGTACTTC	CASSEVDNYEQYF
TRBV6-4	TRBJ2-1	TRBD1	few	TGTGCCAGCAGTGACCCCCGGACAGGGGTTTATGAGCAGTTCTTC	CASSDPRTGVYEQFF
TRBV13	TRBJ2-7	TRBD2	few	TGTGCCAGCAGCGGTTTCCTTCGACTAGCGGAAACCTACGAGCAGTACTTC	CASSGFLRLAETYEQYF
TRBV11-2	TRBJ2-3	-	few	TGTGCCAGCAGCCCCGGAACAGCGGATACGCAGTATTTT	CASSPGTADTQYF
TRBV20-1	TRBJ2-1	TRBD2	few	TGCAGTGCTAGACTGACTAGCGCCGCCTACAATGAGCAGTTCTTC	CSARLTSAAYNEQFF
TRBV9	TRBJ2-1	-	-	TGTGCCAGCAGCGTAGTAGGACAGGGGGCAACTAGCGGGGATAATGAGCAGTTCTTC	CASSVVGQGATSGDNEQFF
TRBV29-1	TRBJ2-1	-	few	TGCAGCGTTGAAGATGGGGACCGATACAATGAGCAGTTCTTC	CSVEDGDRYNEQFF
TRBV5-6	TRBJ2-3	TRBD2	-	TGTGCCAGCACGGGACTAGCGGGGCTCACAGATACGCAGTATTTT	CASTGLAGLTDTQYF
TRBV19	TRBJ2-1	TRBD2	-	TGTGCCAGTAGTAAAGGCGTGGAGACTAGCGGGGGGCGGAGGGAGCAGTTCTTC	CASSKGVETSGGRREQFF
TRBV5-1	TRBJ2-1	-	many	TGCGCCAGCAGCTTGGTTACAGTCACCTACAATGAGCAGTTCTTC	CASSLVTVTYNEQFF
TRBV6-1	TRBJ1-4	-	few	TGTGCCAGCAGTGACCCGACAGGCCAGAATGAAAAACTGTTTTTT	CASSDPTGQNEKLFF
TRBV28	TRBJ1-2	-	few	TGTGCCAGCAGTTTCCCAGATACCTTCTATGGCTACACCTTC	CASSFPDTFYGYTF
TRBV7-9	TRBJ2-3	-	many	TGTGCCACCCCCGGTGGTGCTAGCACAGATACGCAGTATTTT	CATPGGASTDTQYF
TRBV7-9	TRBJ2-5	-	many	TGTGCCAGCGGTGAGCAGGAGACCCAGTACTTC	CASGEQETQYF
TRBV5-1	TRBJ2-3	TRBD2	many	TGCGCCAGCAGCTTGTCTAGCGGCAGGGGCACAGATACGCAGTATTTT	CASSLSSGRGTDTQYF
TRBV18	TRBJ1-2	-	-	TGTGCCAGCTCACCCTCCGGGGGGGCGACCCTCTATGGCTACACCTTC	CASSPSGGATLYGYTF
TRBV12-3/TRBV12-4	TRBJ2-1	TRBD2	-	TGTGCCAGCAGTCCCTGGACTAGCGGGCCTTACAATGAGCAGTTCTTC	CASSPWTSGPYNEQFF
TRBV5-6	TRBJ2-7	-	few	TGTGCCAGCAGCTTAACCGGCCAGGGAACCTACGAGCAGTACTTC	CASSLTGQGTYEQYF
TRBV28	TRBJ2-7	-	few	TGTGCCAGCAGTCCGGCAGGGTGGGGTTCATTCGAGCAGTACTTC	CASSPAGWGSFEQYF
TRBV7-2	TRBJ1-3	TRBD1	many	TGTGCCAGCAGCTTCGACAGGGCCGGAAACACCATATATTTT	CASSFDRAGNTIYF
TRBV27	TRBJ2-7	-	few	TGTGCCAGCAGTTTGGGTCCCGGGGCGTACGAGCAGTACTTC	CASSLGPGAYEQYF
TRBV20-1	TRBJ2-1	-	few	TGCAGTGCCCAATACAATGAGCAGTTCTTC	CSAQYNEQFF
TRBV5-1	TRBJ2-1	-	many	TGCGCCAGCAGCTACAGCCACAATGAGCAGTTCTTC	CASSYSHNEQFF
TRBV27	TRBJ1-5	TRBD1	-	TGTGCCAGCAGTCTACAGGGGGCCAGCAATCAGCCCCAGCATTTT	CASSLQGASNQPQHF